These T cell receptor beta chains were read from a single sample in a study of blood T cell repertoires in COVID-19. The protocol was immunoSEQ multiplex PCR, while the TCRdb copy is restricted to in-frame clones and leaves out a portion. This sample yields approximately 170,000 clones, of which around 84% are seen a single time; 8% belongs to the top ten. Sequencing was carried out using PBMCs or T cells enriched from blood (not recorded which). The receptor set was obtained from a woman in her 50s who had recovered from COVID-19. The CDR3 runs from the conserved cysteine through the conserved F or W. D genes are given only for firm matches. Part of the rows lack a size; the others show once, few, many or a class for expanded clones.

>14|TRBV7-9|NA|NA|TRBJ2-3
CASSGGFSTDTQYF
TGTGCCAGCAGTGGAGGGTTTAGCACAGATACGCAGTATTTT
>16|TRBV14|NA|NA|TRBJ2-3
CASSPFFGDNTDTQYF
TGTGCCAGCAGCCCTTTCTTCGGGGACAACACAGATACGCAGTATTTT
>17|TRBV24-1|TRBD1|NA|TRBJ2-7
CATSDPGQGDAKNEQYF
TGTGCCACCAGTGATCCGGGACAGGGGGACGCAAAAAACGAGCAGTACTTC
>17|TRBV29-1|TRBD2|NA|TRBJ2-1
CSVVIGTSGKGYNEQFF
TGCAGCGTGGTTATTGGGACTAGCGGGAAGGGGTACAATGAGCAGTTCTTC
>15|TRBV9|NA|NA|TRBJ2-1
CASSLSGPSYNEQFF
TGTGCCAGCAGCCTTAGCGGCCCCTCCTACAATGAGCAGTTCTTC
>15|TRBV5-6|TRBD1|NA|TRBJ1-2
CASSHRTGVVNGYTF
TGTGCCAGCAGCCACCGGACAGGGGTTGTGAATGGCTACACCTTC
>12|TRBV11-3|NA|once|TRBJ1-4
CASSSETTSMFF
TGTGCCAGCAGCTCCGAGACGACTTCGATGTTTTTT
>14|TRBV9|NA|NA|TRBJ2-1
CASSVTGERNEQFF
TGTGCCAGCAGCGTAACGGGAGAAAGGAATGAGCAGTTCTTC
>14|TRBV29-1|NA|NA|TRBJ2-7
CSVAEDYGPYEQYF
TGCAGCGTTGCTGAGGATTATGGTCCCTACGAGCAGTACTTC
>14|TRBV28|TRBD1|NA|TRBJ2-7
CASSTGTGLYEQYF
TGTGCCAGCAGCACCGGGACAGGTCTCTACGAGCAGTACTTC
>15|TRBV5-1|NA|NA|TRBJ1-4
CASSLAGYGGGQLFF
TGCGCCAGCAGCTTGGCAGGCTATGGGGGAGGACAACTGTTTTTT
>15|TRBV13|TRBD1|NA|TRBJ1-6
CASRTTGTGNSPLHF
TGTGCCAGCAGGACTACCGGGACAGGGAATTCACCCCTCCACTTT
>15|TRBV7-2|TRBD1|NA|TRBJ1-5
CASSAGQAFNQPQHF
TGTGCCAGCAGCGCCGGACAGGCATTTAATCAGCCCCAGCATTTT
>14|TRBV15|TRBD1|NA|TRBJ2-7
CATSRKGQGNEQYF
TGTGCCACCAGCAGAAAGGGACAGGGGAACGAGCAGTACTTC
>14|TRBV19|TRBD2|once|TRBJ2-7
CASSIEAGAYEQYF
TGTGCCAGTAGTATAGAAGCGGGAGCTTACGAGCAGTACTTC
>13|TRBV7-2|NA|NA|TRBJ1-4
CASSIRVEEKLFF
TGTGCCAGCAGCATCAGGGTGGAGGAAAAACTGTTTTTT
>15|TRBV5-1|TRBD1|NA|TRBJ1-1
CASSQGTGGLTEAFF
TGCGCCAGCAGCCAGGGGACAGGGGGTCTCACTGAAGCTTTCTTT
>14|TRBV6-5|TRBD1|NA|TRBJ2-2
CASGSGGWTGELFF
TGTGCCAGCGGATCAGGGGGCTGGACCGGGGAGCTGTTTTTT
>16|TRBV5-4|TRBD2|NA|TRBJ2-1
CASSPTGLAIGNEQFF
TGTGCCAGCAGCCCGACGGGACTAGCGATTGGCAATGAGCAGTTCTTC
>13|TRBV19|NA|NA|TRBJ2-1
CASSMVEGYEQFF
TGTGCCAGTAGTATGGTAGAGGGTTATGAGCAGTTCTTC
>13|TRBV12-3/TRBV12-4|NA|NA|TRBJ2-7
CASSFGAGLRRYF
TGTGCCAGCAGTTTTGGGGCAGGCCTTAGGCGGTACTTC
>14|TRBV7-2|TRBD2|NA|TRBJ2-1
CASSLGRGSHEQFF
TGTGCCAGCAGCTTGGGGCGGGGGAGTCATGAGCAGTTCTTC
>16|TRBV6-5|TRBD1|NA|TRBJ2-2
CASSYSGTGGSGELFF
TGTGCCAGCAGTTACTCCGGGACAGGGGGCTCCGGGGAGCTGTTTTTT
>18|TRBV2|TRBD2|NA|TRBJ2-3
CASSIRQVAGLSTDTQYF
TGTGCCAGCAGTATAAGGCAGGTAGCGGGACTTAGCACAGATACGCAGTATTTT
>16|TRBV3-1/TRBV3-2|TRBD2|NA|TRBJ2-7
CASSQRLSGRPLEQYF
TGTGCCAGCAGCCAGCGACTAAGCGGGAGGCCTCTCGAGCAGTACTTC
>14|TRBV6-5|TRBD1|once|TRBJ2-2
CASRDRVNTGELFF
TGTGCCAGCCGGGACAGGGTGAACACCGGGGAGCTGTTTTTT
>13|TRBV14|NA|NA|TRBJ2-5
CASSHGIQETQYF
TGTGCCAGCAGCCACGGGATACAAGAGACCCAGTACTTC
>15|TRBV11-2|NA|NA|TRBJ1-2
CASSLLASGPGGYTF
TGTGCCAGCAGCTTACTCGCTTCAGGTCCTGGGGGCTACACCTTC
>15|TRBV27|TRBD1|few|TRBJ1-2
CASRTYRGLNYGYTF
TGTGCCAGCAGAACATACAGGGGGCTGAACTATGGCTACACCTTC
>13|TRBV6-5|TRBD1|NA|TRBJ2-7
CASTPTGGYEQYF
TGTGCCAGCACACCCACAGGGGGATACGAGCAGTACTTC
>16|TRBV19|TRBD2|NA|TRBJ2-1
CASSPSGRALGNEQFF
TGTGCCAGTAGTCCCTCCGGGAGGGCCCTGGGTAATGAGCAGTTCTTC
>14|TRBV28|NA|NA|TRBJ1-2
CASSLGRHNYGYTF
TGTGCCAGCAGTTTGGGGAGGCACAACTATGGCTACACCTTC
>12|TRBV5-3|TRBD1|NA|TRBJ2-1
CARRLTGHEQFF
TGTGCCAGAAGGTTGACAGGGCACGAGCAGTTCTTC
>17|TRBV21-1|NA|few|TRBJ2-3
CASSKCGAGGGRDTQYF
TGTGCCAGCAGCAAATGCGGGGCAGGGGGCGGTAGGGATACGCAGTATTTT
>16|TRBV28|TRBD2|medium-sized|TRBJ2-3
CASGSPPSGRGDTQYF
TGTGCCAGTGGCAGCCCTCCAAGCGGGAGGGGAGATACGCAGTATTTT